This T cell receptor beta chain was sequenced for a study of identical twins. CDR3 size: 15 residues. Per the germline V gene, CDR1 is SGHRS and CDR2 is YFSETQ. TCRdb re-called the 5' RACE reads through MiXCR, storing one row per CDR3 protein. This table has about 530,000 distinct CDR3 sequences, approximately 20% appearing once. This clonotype was detected only a few times. Its antigen is unknown. One end of the junction varies from germline; a read error may be responsible. General observations from the study: Twin-shared out-of-frame alpha sequences showed excess low generation probability.

The sample also formed part of further work on yellow fever vaccine responses in identical twins.

Sequenced: CD4+ T cells sorted from blood. The J gene is TRBJ1-1, the V gene TRBV5-1; D possibly corresponds to TRBD1 (5 bases). The sequence was collected from a young woman in good health. CDR3 protein: CASSLADSLKTEAFF. DNA for the CDR3: TGCGCCAGCAGCTTAGCCGACAGCCTGAAGACTGAAGCTTTCTTT.